This paragraph covers one TCR beta chain sequence. The antigen is unknown. This sample was included in a study of shared clonotypes between healthy human individuals. The CDR3 is made up of 16 amino acids. The germline CDR1 and CDR2 sequences are SGDLS and YYNGEE. V lost 2 bases, J lost 11 bases, and 15 bases stayed unmatched. Subsets obtained from CD4+ cells comprised CD45RA+ naive and CD45RA-negative memory cells. Study results and caveats: Naive CD4 clonotypes were shared across a few donors at roughly 5.5%. Generation probability values for non-shared clonotypes were lower than those for clonotypes shared by all four donors.

The material for each subset, its genomic DNA, was split evenly across several immunoSEQ plates. Measured with immunoSEQ multiplex PCR; TCRdb has only the in-frame clones, and not every one. The sample includes a few million clones, approximately 95% seen only once; the top ten take about 0.39%. Sequencing input: naive CD4+ T cells from PBMCs. Indicated subset: CD45RA+ positively selected. V gene TRBV9 combines with J gene TRBJ1-1; 10 positions agree with TRBD1. The receptor's source is a man aged 18 to 30 in good health. Some clones in this sample may be carry-over from other donors' samples. CDR3 sequence: CASSVEPGTGVFGAFF. CDR3 DNA sequence: TGTGCCAGCAGCGTTGAGCCAGGGACAGGGGTCTTTGGGGCTTTCTTT.